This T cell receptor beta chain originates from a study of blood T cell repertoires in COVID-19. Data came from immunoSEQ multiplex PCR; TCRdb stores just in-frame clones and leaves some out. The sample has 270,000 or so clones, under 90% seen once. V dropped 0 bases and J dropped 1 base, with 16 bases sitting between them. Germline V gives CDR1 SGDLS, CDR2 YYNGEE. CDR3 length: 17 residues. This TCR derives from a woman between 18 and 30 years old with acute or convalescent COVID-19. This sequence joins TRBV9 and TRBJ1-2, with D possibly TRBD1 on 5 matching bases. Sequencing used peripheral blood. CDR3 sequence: CASSVGGWQGGNYGYTF. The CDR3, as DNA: TGTGCCAGCAGCGTAGGGGGTTGGCAGGGAGGTAACTATGGCTACACCTTC.